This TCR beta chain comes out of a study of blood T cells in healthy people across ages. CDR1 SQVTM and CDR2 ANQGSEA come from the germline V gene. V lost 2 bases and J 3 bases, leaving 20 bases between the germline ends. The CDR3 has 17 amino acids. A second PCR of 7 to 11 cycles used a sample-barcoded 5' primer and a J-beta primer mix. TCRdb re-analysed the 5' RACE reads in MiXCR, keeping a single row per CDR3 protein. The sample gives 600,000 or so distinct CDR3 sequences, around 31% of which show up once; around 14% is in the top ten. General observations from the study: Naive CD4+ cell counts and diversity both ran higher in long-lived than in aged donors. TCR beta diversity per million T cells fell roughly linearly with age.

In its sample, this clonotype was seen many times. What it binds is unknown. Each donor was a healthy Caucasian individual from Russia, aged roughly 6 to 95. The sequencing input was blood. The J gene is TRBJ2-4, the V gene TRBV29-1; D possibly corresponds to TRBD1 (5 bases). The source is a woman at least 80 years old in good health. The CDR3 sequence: CSVESGSAGFGKNIQYF. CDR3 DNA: TGCAGCGTTGAATCAGGGTCGGCCGGTTTTGGCAAAAACATTCAGTACTTC.